These T cell receptor beta chains were read from a single sample in a study of blood T cell repertoires in COVID-19. Sequencing was performed with immunoSEQ multiplex PCR; in TCRdb, only in-frame clones are kept and a portion is missing. The table records over 120,000 clones, 75% to 90% of them present only once. Sequencing input: PBMCs or T cells enriched from blood (not recorded which). Receptors originate from a man in his 60s who had recovered from COVID-19. The CDR3 runs from the conserved cysteine through the conserved F or W. Fields, in order: V gene, clone size, J gene, D gene, CDR3 protein, CDR3 DNA. D genes are given only for firm matches. Some rows mark clone size as missing; the rest say once, few, many or name a class of expanded clone.

>TRBV19|few|TRBJ1-5|-
CASSIEYGSSNQPQHF
TGTGCCAGTAGTATAGAATACGGGAGTAGCAATCAGCCCCAGCATTTT
>TRBV18|-|TRBJ2-1|TRBD2
CASSLGGKDEQFF
TGTGCCAGCTCCCTGGGGGGGAAGGATGAGCAGTTCTTC
>TRBV12-3/TRBV12-4|-|TRBJ1-1|-
CASRGQNTEAFF
TGTGCCAGCAGGGGGCAGAACACTGAAGCTTTCTTT
>TRBV6-1|-|TRBJ2-1|TRBD2
CASSERRAGGPREQFF
TGTGCCAGCAGTGAAAGGAGAGCGGGAGGGCCCAGGGAGCAGTTCTTC
>TRBV10-1|few|TRBJ2-7|-
CASSDGGGIGVEQYF
TGCGCCAGCAGTGATGGCGGCGGAATCGGGGTCGAGCAGTACTTC
>TRBV10-1|-|TRBJ2-2|-
CASRRGASVPNTGELFF
TGCGCCAGCAGAAGGGGCGCCAGTGTTCCGAACACCGGGGAGCTGTTTTTT
>TRBV15|once|TRBJ2-7|-
CATSRALGQGPFLYF
TGTGCCACCAGCAGAGCCCTGGGGCAGGGGCCCTTTTTGTACTTC
>TRBV11-2|-|TRBJ2-7|TRBD2
CASSSGGTAGGEQYF
TGTGCCAGCAGCTCCGGGGGGACCGCCGGCGGCGAGCAGTACTTC
>TRBV19|-|TRBJ2-5|-
CASSTLFDRDETQYF
TGTGCCAGTAGTACGCTCTTCGACAGAGATGAGACCCAGTACTTC
>TRBV6-5|-|TRBJ1-4|-
CASSPATNEKLFF
TGTGCCAGCAGCCCAGCAACTAATGAAAAACTGTTTTTT
>TRBV12-3/TRBV12-4|-|TRBJ1-1|-
CASWVPGTEAFF
TGTGCCAGTTGGGTCCCGGGGACTGAAGCTTTCTTT
>TRBV10-2|-|TRBJ1-5|-
CASSESRGSNQPQHF
TGCGCCAGCAGTGAGTCACGGGGTAGCAATCAGCCCCAGCATTTT
>TRBV3-1/TRBV3-2|-|TRBJ2-7|-
CASSQDALLYEQYF
TGTGCCAGCAGCCAAGATGCACTTTTATACGAGCAGTACTTC
>TRBV5-1|few|TRBJ1-6|-
CASSLDNNSPLHF
TGCGCCAGCAGCCTCGACAATAATTCACCCCTCCACTTT
>TRBV18|-|TRBJ1-1|-
CASSPGVLGNTEAFF
TGTGCCAGCTCACCAGGAGTACTGGGGAACACTGAAGCTTTCTTT